This T cell receptor (beta chain) was captured in a study of OX40 agonist ivuxolimab in advanced cancers. Concerning this clone: The junction departs from the called germline gene at one end, perhaps through a read error.

Profiling relied on immunoSEQ multiplex PCR, and the TCRdb table lists in-frame clones only, not all of them. The sample comprises around 29,000 clones, roughly 79% of which are singletons, and about a third rests with the top ten. The input for sequencing was CD4+ or CD8+ T cells sorted from blood, taken in a trial of the OX40 agonist ivuxolimab. The sequence came from an adult with an advanced solid tumor such as melanoma, head and neck, liver or kidney cancer.

The CDR3 loop reads CASSEEFF. The CDR3 DNA is TGTGCCAGCAGTGAGGAGTTCTTC. This chain connects TRBV2 to TRBJ2-1, with unresolved D. This CDR3 contains 8 residues. Germline V gene sequence: CDR1 SNHLY, CDR2 FYNNEI.